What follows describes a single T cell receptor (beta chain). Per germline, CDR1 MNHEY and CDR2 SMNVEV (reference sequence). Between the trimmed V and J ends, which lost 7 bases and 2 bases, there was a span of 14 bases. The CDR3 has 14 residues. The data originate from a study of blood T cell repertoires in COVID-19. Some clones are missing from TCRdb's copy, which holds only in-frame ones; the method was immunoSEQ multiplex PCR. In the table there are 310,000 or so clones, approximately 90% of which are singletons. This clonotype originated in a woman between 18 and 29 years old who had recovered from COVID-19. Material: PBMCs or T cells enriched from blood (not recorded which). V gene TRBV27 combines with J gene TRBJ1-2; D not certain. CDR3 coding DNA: TGTGCCAGCACCCCCTCTATCCAAAACTATGGCTACACCTTC. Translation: CASTPSIQNYGYTF.